What follows describes a single T cell receptor (beta chain). The data belong to a study of blood T cell repertoires in COVID-19. The table came from immunoSEQ multiplex PCR; TCRdb's copy has only in-frame clones and leaves some out. The sample shows 150,000 or so clones, 80% to 85% of them seen only once. Sequenced material: PBMCs or T cells enriched from blood (not recorded which). The origin of this receptor is a woman in her sixties who had recovered from COVID-19.

DNA of the CDR3: TGTGCCAGCAGTGAGGGACTAGCGGAAGCTAACACCGGGGAGCTGTTTTTT. This codes for CASSEGLAEANTGELFF. The chain has TRBV6-4 and TRBJ2-2; 11 bases are shared with TRBD2. With V trimmed by 3 bases and J by 2 bases, 5 bases remained unmatched. This CDR3 is 17 amino acids long. Germline assignment: CDR1 MRHNA and CDR2 SNTAGT.